A selection of T cell receptor beta chains follows, all from one sample in a study of blood T cell repertoires in COVID-19. Generated by immunoSEQ multiplex PCR, the TCRdb table keeps only in-frame clones and is missing some. The sample holds some 330,000 clones, more than 75% seen once. The specimen was peripheral blood. The receptors here all came from a woman aged 50 to 65 with active or convalescent COVID-19. Both conserved end residues are part of each CDR3. Each record gives: CDR3 DNA, CDR3 protein, J gene, D gene, V gene, clone size. D genes are given only for firm matches. Clone size is given for some rows only: seen once, a few or many times, or a class if the clone is expanded.

cdr3_nt: TGTGCCAGTAGTTTGGGGACACTCGGAGAGACCCAGTACTTC
cdr3_aa: CASSLGTLGETQYF
j_call: TRBJ2-5
d_call: .
v_call: TRBV19
clone_size: .

cdr3_nt: TGCGCCAGCAACGTAGATCCGGGGTACACTGAAGCTTTCTTT
cdr3_aa: CASNVDPGYTEAFF
j_call: TRBJ1-1
d_call: .
v_call: TRBV5-1
clone_size: .

cdr3_nt: TGTGCCAGTAGTCTACAGCAGGGTTCAAGGAACACTGAAGCTTTCTTT
cdr3_aa: CASSLQQGSRNTEAFF
j_call: TRBJ1-1
d_call: .
v_call: TRBV19
clone_size: once

cdr3_nt: TGTGCCAGCTCACCTTACAGGGCTCTGGATAATTCACCCCTCCACTTT
cdr3_aa: CASSPYRALDNSPLHF
j_call: TRBJ1-6
d_call: .
v_call: TRBV18
clone_size: many

cdr3_nt: TGTGCCATCAGTGTACAGGGGGGCACTGAAGCTTTCTTT
cdr3_aa: CAISVQGGTEAFF
j_call: TRBJ1-1
d_call: TRBD1
v_call: TRBV10-3
clone_size: .

cdr3_nt: TGTGCCAGCAGTTACCCGGACAGGGGGCACGAGCAGTACTTC
cdr3_aa: CASSYPDRGHEQYF
j_call: TRBJ2-7
d_call: TRBD1
v_call: TRBV6-6
clone_size: .

cdr3_nt: TGCGCCAGCAGCCCGTCGAGGCAGGGGGCGAACGGGGAGCTGTTTTTT
cdr3_aa: CASSPSRQGANGELFF
j_call: TRBJ2-2
d_call: TRBD1
v_call: TRBV5-1
clone_size: .

cdr3_nt: TGTGCCAGCAAAACAACGGGGAAGAACACCATATATTTT
cdr3_aa: CASKTTGKNTIYF
j_call: TRBJ1-3
d_call: .
v_call: TRBV27
clone_size: .

cdr3_nt: TGTGCCAGCAGCTCGCCTCGGCTAGCGGTATACAATGAGCAGTTCTTC
cdr3_aa: CASSSPRLAVYNEQFF
j_call: TRBJ2-1
d_call: TRBD2
v_call: TRBV7-8
clone_size: .

cdr3_nt: TGTGCCAGCAGTTACTCGCGCGGGGACGGTGCCTACGAGCAGTACTTC
cdr3_aa: CASSYSRGDGAYEQYF
j_call: TRBJ2-7
d_call: .
v_call: TRBV6-5
clone_size: once

cdr3_nt: TGCGCCAGCAGCTTGGCAAGGGGACAGGGCTCCTACGAGCAGTACTTC
cdr3_aa: CASSLARGQGSYEQYF
j_call: TRBJ2-7
d_call: TRBD1
v_call: TRBV5-1
clone_size: .

cdr3_nt: TGCGCCAGCAGGCCCGAGGTCCTGTACGAGCAGTACTTC
cdr3_aa: CASRPEVLYEQYF
j_call: TRBJ2-7
d_call: .
v_call: TRBV10-2
clone_size: once

cdr3_nt: TGTGCCATTACAGGGGCTGACACCATATATTTT
cdr3_aa: CAITGADTIYF
j_call: TRBJ1-3
d_call: TRBD1
v_call: TRBV10-3
clone_size: once

cdr3_nt: TGTGCCAGCAACCCAAGGGGGCGAGGAGATTCACCCCTCCACTTT
cdr3_aa: CASNPRGRGDSPLHF
j_call: TRBJ1-6
d_call: TRBD1
v_call: TRBV27
clone_size: few

cdr3_nt: TGTGCCAGCAGCCGGGCTAGCGGGGCCCACGAGCAGTACTTC
cdr3_aa: CASSRASGAHEQYF
j_call: TRBJ2-7
d_call: TRBD2
v_call: TRBV28
clone_size: .

cdr3_nt: TGTGCCAGCAGCGTTGTGGTGGGGCCCTCCTACGAGCAGTACTTC
cdr3_aa: CASSVVVGPSYEQYF
j_call: TRBJ2-7
d_call: .
v_call: TRBV2
clone_size: few

cdr3_nt: TGTGCCAGCAGCTTGACGGAGCAAGAGACCCAGTACTTC
cdr3_aa: CASSLTEQETQYF
j_call: TRBJ2-5
d_call: .
v_call: TRBV5-5
clone_size: .

cdr3_nt: TGTGCCAGCAGTGGACTAGCGGGGGGGCCCACCGGGGAGCTGTTTTTT
cdr3_aa: CASSGLAGGPTGELFF
j_call: TRBJ2-2
d_call: TRBD2
v_call: TRBV2
clone_size: .

cdr3_nt: TGTGCCAGCAGCCTATCATCGGGAAGCTCCTACGAGCAGTACTTC
cdr3_aa: CASSLSSGSSYEQYF
j_call: TRBJ2-7
d_call: .
v_call: TRBV7-2
clone_size: .

cdr3_nt: TGTGCCAGCAGCAGAAAATGCCTTCTAGCGGGGGGCCGATGCACAGATACGCAGTATTTT
cdr3_aa: CASSRKCLLAGGRCTDTQYF
j_call: TRBJ2-3
d_call: .
v_call: TRBV21-1
clone_size: .

cdr3_nt: TGTGCCAGCAGTCCGATCCGGAGAGGAACAGATACGCAGTATTTT
cdr3_aa: CASSPIRRGTDTQYF
j_call: TRBJ2-3
d_call: .
v_call: TRBV28
clone_size: .

cdr3_nt: TGTGCCAGCAGCTTATTATACCCAGGGGTGGGCACTGAAGCTTTCTTT
cdr3_aa: CASSLLYPGVGTEAFF
j_call: TRBJ1-1
d_call: .
v_call: TRBV11-2
clone_size: .

cdr3_nt: TGCGCCAGCAGCCAAGATACAATCACAGATACGCAGTATTTT
cdr3_aa: CASSQDTITDTQYF
j_call: TRBJ2-3
d_call: .
v_call: TRBV4-1
clone_size: once

cdr3_nt: TGTGCCAGCAGTATAAACGGACAGCCTAATGAAAAACTGTTTTTT
cdr3_aa: CASSINGQPNEKLFF
j_call: TRBJ1-4
d_call: .
v_call: TRBV5-5
clone_size: .

cdr3_nt: TGTGCCAGCAGCTTACTGGGAAACACCATATATTTT
cdr3_aa: CASSLLGNTIYF
j_call: TRBJ1-3
d_call: .
v_call: TRBV7-6
clone_size: .

cdr3_nt: TGCGCCAGCAGCTTTCGAGGACAGGGGAACTACGAGCAGTACTTC
cdr3_aa: CASSFRGQGNYEQYF
j_call: TRBJ2-7
d_call: TRBD1
v_call: TRBV5-1
clone_size: .

cdr3_nt: TGTGCCAGCAGCGCACTAGCGGGGGCCCCCAATGAGCAGTTCTTC
cdr3_aa: CASSALAGAPNEQFF
j_call: TRBJ2-1
d_call: TRBD2
v_call: TRBV9
clone_size: once

cdr3_nt: TGCGGATTTACCGGGACAGGGGGTTACAATGAGCAGTTCTTC
cdr3_aa: CGFTGTGGYNEQFF
j_call: TRBJ2-1
d_call: TRBD1
v_call: TRBV23-1
clone_size: .

cdr3_nt: TGTGCCAGCAGCCAACGGGGGGGCGGGTATTCACCCCTCCACTTT
cdr3_aa: CASSQRGGGYSPLHF
j_call: TRBJ1-6
d_call: .
v_call: TRBV3-1/TRBV3-2
clone_size: few